These T cell receptor beta chains were read from a single sample in a study of cytomegalovirus exposure and HLA in healthy donors. Clones were read by immunoSEQ multiplex PCR, and TCRdb kept only the in-frame ones, dropping some. The profile shows 110,000 to 150,000 clones, approximately 84% of them singletons. The sample comprised PBMCs. These receptors all stem from a woman aged 55-70 years in good health and CMV-seropositive. Both conserved end residues are part of each CDR3. The D gene is left open where the match is weak. The listing skips clone size in some rows; elsewhere it reads once, few, many or a size class.

D,size,J,V,CDR3,DNA
.,few,TRBJ2-7,TRBV28,CASRPTSTGYEQYF,TGTGCCAGCAGACCTACTTCAACAGGCTACGAGCAGTACTTC
TRBD1,.,TRBJ2-3,TRBV12-5,CASGPGQGAADTQYF,TGTGCTAGTGGTCCGGGACAGGGGGCCGCAGATACGCAGTATTTT
.,few,TRBJ2-2,TRBV9,CASSVDGTGELFF,TGTGCCAGCAGCGTAGACGGGACCGGGGAGCTGTTTTTT
TRBD2,.,TRBJ2-5,TRBV9,CASSPETSVETQYF,TGTGCCAGCAGCCCCGAGACTAGCGTGGAGACCCAGTACTTC
TRBD2,.,TRBJ2-5,TRBV19,CACLAGGRQETQYF,TGTGCCTGCCTAGCGGGAGGCCGTCAAGAGACCCAGTACTTC
.,.,TRBJ2-5,TRBV28,CASSLSWGGETQYF,TGTGCCAGCAGTTTATCGTGGGGAGGAGAGACCCAGTACTTC
TRBD2,few,TRBJ2-2,TRBV4-2,CASSQAAGGSTGELFF,TGTGCCAGCAGCCAAGCAGCGGGAGGCTCAACCGGGGAGCTGTTTTTT
.,.,TRBJ2-1,TRBV25-1,CATRSANEQFF,TGTGCCACCCGATCAGCGAATGAGCAGTTCTTC
TRBD1,.,TRBJ2-7,TRBV30,CAWERDRGYEQYF,TGTGCCTGGGAACGAGACAGGGGCTACGAGCAGTACTTC
.,.,TRBJ2-3,TRBV29-1,CSVDPGSRADTQYF,TGCAGCGTTGATCCCGGGAGCCGTGCAGATACGCAGTATTTT
.,.,TRBJ1-1,TRBV6-5,CASSYSNLGGTEAFF,TGTGCCAGCAGTTACTCGAATTTGGGGGGGACTGAAGCTTTCTTT
TRBD1,.,TRBJ2-3,TRBV7-9,CASSPSTGVGTDTQYF,TGTGCCAGCAGTCCATCGACAGGGGTCGGCACAGATACGCAGTATTTT
TRBD2,.,TRBJ2-5,TRBV5-4,CASSPGVAGGSRETQYF,TGTGCCAGCAGCCCCGGGGTAGCGGGAGGGTCTAGGGAGACCCAGTACTTC
TRBD1,.,TRBJ2-7,TRBV5-4,CASSFQQGTAYEQYF,TGTGCCAGCAGCTTCCAACAGGGGACAGCCTACGAGCAGTACTTC
TRBD2,.,TRBJ2-3,TRBV7-2,CASSLWGLAELSTDTQYF,TGTGCCAGCAGCCTATGGGGTCTAGCGGAACTAAGCACAGATACGCAGTATTTT
TRBD2,once,TRBJ2-7,TRBV11-3,CASSNRRTSSYEQYF,TGTGCCAGCAGCAACCGGAGGACTAGTTCCTACGAGCAGTACTTC
TRBD2,.,TRBJ2-1,TRBV6-5,CASRRGRQGNEQFF,TGTGCCAGCAGACGCGGGAGGCAGGGCAATGAGCAGTTCTTC
.,few,TRBJ2-7,TRBV6-1,CASSEEGVTQYF,TGTGCCAGCAGTGAAGAAGGGGTTACGCAGTACTTC
TRBD2,.,TRBJ2-3,TRBV5-1,CASSFGGSSTDTQYF,TGCGCCAGCAGCTTTGGCGGGAGTAGCACAGATACGCAGTATTTT
.,.,TRBJ2-1,TRBV6-5,CASSYSGTNNEQFF,TGTGCCAGCAGTTACAGTGGGACAAACAATGAGCAGTTCTTC
.,.,TRBJ2-2,TRBV27,CASSPKQGGTGELFF,TGTGCCAGCAGCCCGAAGCAGGGGGGCACCGGGGAGCTGTTTTTT
.,few,TRBJ2-7,TRBV30,CAWTASNWGEQYF,TGTGCCTGGACAGCTTCCAACTGGGGCGAGCAGTACTTC
.,.,TRBJ2-1,TRBV5-1,CASSLAPRAEDNEQFF,TGCGCCAGCAGCTTGGCGCCGCGGGCAGAGGACAATGAGCAGTTCTTC
TRBD1,.,TRBJ2-1,TRBV28,CASSTGAQVGSVEQFF,TGTGCCAGCAGTACAGGGGCCCAGGTCGGCAGCGTTGAGCAGTTCTTC
TRBD1,.,TRBJ2-3,TRBV9,CASSAQGARADTQYF,TGTGCCAGCAGCGCCCAGGGGGCCCGGGCAGATACGCAGTATTTT
TRBD2,.,TRBJ2-3,TRBV30,CAWSVRREGTDTQYF,TGTGCCTGGAGTGTTCGGCGGGAGGGTACAGATACGCAGTATTTT
.,.,TRBJ2-6,TRBV7-8,CASSLGSYQTRSGANVLTF,TGTGCCAGCAGCTTAGGTTCCTACCAAACGCGCTCTGGGGCCAACGTCCTGACTTTC
TRBD1,.,TRBJ1-5,TRBV30,CAWSVRTGGGNQPQHF,TGTGCCTGGAGTGTACGGACAGGGGGCGGCAATCAGCCCCAGCATTTT
.,.,TRBJ1-1,TRBV7-3,CASSLAGDTEAFF,TGTGCCAGCAGCTTAGCGGGGGACACTGAAGCTTTCTTT
.,.,TRBJ1-5,TRBV19,CASSIDFRARYNQPQHF,TGTGCCAGTAGTATAGACTTCAGGGCCCGTTACAATCAGCCCCAGCATTTT
TRBD2,.,TRBJ2-5,TRBV10-3,CATNQREGGETQYF,TGTGCCACCAACCAGCGGGAGGGCGGAGAGACCCAGTACTTC
TRBD2,.,TRBJ2-5,TRBV10-3,CAISESTRLAGLREQYF,TGTGCCATCAGTGAGTCGACTCGACTAGCGGGACTTCGGGAGCAGTACTTC
.,.,TRBJ2-1,TRBV4-3,CASSQDMLNEQFF,TGCGCCAGCAGCCAAGATATGTTGAATGAGCAGTTCTTC
.,.,TRBJ2-2,TRBV29-1,CSVEDRTAANTGELFF,TGCAGCGTTGAAGATAGGACAGCCGCGAACACCGGGGAGCTGTTTTTT
.,.,TRBJ2-1,TRBV7-6,CASSASSYNEQFF,TGTGCCAGCAGTGCGAGCTCCTACAATGAGCAGTTCTTC
.,.,TRBJ2-1,TRBV27,CASSLPRVPRNEQFF,TGTGCCAGCAGTTTACCGAGGGTCCCCCGCAATGAGCAGTTCTTC
.,.,TRBJ1-1,TRBV11-2,CASSLAGNTEAFF,TGTGCCAGCAGCTTAGCAGGGAACACTGAAGCTTTCTTT
TRBD1,few,TRBJ1-2,TRBV28,CASSEDRVQGYGYTF,TGTGCCAGCAGTGAAGACAGGGTGCAAGGGTATGGCTACACCTTC
.,.,TRBJ2-1,TRBV4-1,CASSQDSLGGNEQFF,TGCGCCAGCAGCCAAGATTCGCTGGGGGGCAATGAGCAGTTCTTC
TRBD2,.,TRBJ2-1,TRBV19,CASSPRGVAGSRGSYNEQFF,TGTGCCAGTAGCCCCCGGGGGGTGGCGGGAAGTCGAGGCTCCTACAATGAGCAGTTCTTC
TRBD1,.,TRBJ2-1,TRBV29-1,CSATTGVAYNEQFF,TGCAGCGCAACTACAGGGGTCGCCTACAATGAGCAGTTCTTC
TRBD1,once,TRBJ1-1,TRBV6-1,CASRVPGQGLAAFF,TGTGCCAGCAGAGTCCCGGGACAGGGTCTGGCGGCTTTCTTT
TRBD1,.,TRBJ1-2,TRBV5-1,CASSLDRAYGYTF,TGCGCCAGCAGCTTAGACAGGGCTTATGGCTACACCTTC
.,.,TRBJ1-1,TRBV14,CASSRGQITEAFF,TGTGCCAGCAGCCGTGGACAGATCACTGAAGCTTTCTTT
.,.,TRBJ2-7,TRBV28,CASSSGLTYEQYF,TGTGCCAGCAGCTCAGGGTTAACCTACGAGCAGTACTTC
TRBD2,.,TRBJ2-2,TRBV27,CASSLPLAGATGELFF,TGTGCCAGCAGTTTACCCCTAGCGGGAGCGACCGGGGAGCTGTTTTTT
.,.,TRBJ2-1,TRBV6-6,CATQGHTSSYNEQFF,TGTGCCACCCAGGGACATACGAGCTCCTACAATGAGCAGTTCTTC
TRBD2,.,TRBJ2-1,TRBV5-1,CASSPGTSGFIEQFF,TGCGCCAGCAGCCCCGGGACTAGCGGGTTTATTGAGCAGTTCTTC